The rows below give T cell receptor beta chains drawn from one sample of a study of CD8 T cells in ankylosing spondylitis. One entry per CDR3 protein results from TCRdb running MiXCR on the 5' RACE reads. The sample lists about 130,000 distinct CDR3 sequences, more than 6.5% occurring once. The specimen sequenced was blood, either unsorted or a sorted T cell fraction (not recorded which). Receptors were obtained from a male donor with ankylosing spondylitis or in good health (not recorded which). Each CDR3 is given with its conserved first and last residue. D genes are given only for firm matches. Clone size is stated in some rows and not others, as once, few, many or a class when expanded.

J gene	D gene	V gene	clone size	CDR3 DNA	CDR3 protein
TRBJ2-2	TRBD2	TRBV7-3	many	TGTGCCAGCAGCAGACTAGCGGGGGCGAACACCGGGGAGCTGTTTTTT	CASSRLAGANTGELFF
TRBJ2-2	-	TRBV30	many	TGTGCCTGGAGTGTAGACCGAGACACCGGGGAGCTGTTTTTT	CAWSVDRDTGELFF
TRBJ2-7	-	TRBV7-9	many	TGTGCCAGCAGCATAGCCGGGGGCTACGAGCAGTACTTC	CASSIAGGYEQYF
TRBJ2-3	-	TRBV7-2	many	TGTGCCAGCAGCTCCCTGGAAGCGGCAGCTAGCACAGATACGCAGTATTTT	CASSSLEAAASTDTQYF
TRBJ2-7	-	TRBV29-1	many	TGCAGCGTAGACAGTCCCGAAGACTACGAGCAGTACTTC	CSVDSPEDYEQYF
TRBJ2-7	TRBD2	TRBV20-1	many	TGCAGTGCTAGAGATCTCCAGACCGGGACTAGCGGGAGACCAAGCGCCTACGAGCAGTACTTC	CSARDLQTGTSGRPSAYEQYF
TRBJ2-3	-	TRBV27	many	TGTGCCACCAAACGAAAACCCAGGGAAGCAGATACGCAGTATTTT	CATKRKPREADTQYF
TRBJ1-1	-	TRBV3-1	few	TGTGCCAGCAGCCAAGATCTGGGGGGCACTGAAGCTTTCTTT	CASSQDLGGTEAFF
TRBJ1-1	TRBD1	TRBV7-2	many	TGTGCCAGCAGCCCCATGACAGGGCTCGGCACTGAAGCTTTCTTT	CASSPMTGLGTEAFF
TRBJ2-1	-	TRBV20-1	few	TGCAGTGCCCCCACTCTGGCTAGTTTTGAGCAGTTCTTC	CSAPTLASFEQFF
TRBJ1-5	-	TRBV10-3	many	TGTGCCACGGGTGAAGGGGTCGGGAGCAATCAGCCCCAGCATTTT	CATGEGVGSNQPQHF
TRBJ2-1	-	TRBV5-1	many	TGCGCCAGCAGCCCCGGACAGCAAAATGAGCAGTTCTTC	CASSPGQQNEQFF
TRBJ2-3	-	TRBV28	many	TGTGCCAGCAATGACCGGGCGCTAACAGATACGCAGTATTTT	CASNDRALTDTQYF
TRBJ2-3	-	TRBV4-3	many	TGCGCCAGCAGCCAAGATTTGGGCAGGGAGGCAGATACGCAGTATTTT	CASSQDLGREADTQYF
TRBJ2-5	-	TRBV6-2/TRBV6-3	many	TGTGCCAGCCAACGGGGTAGCTGGGAGACCCAGTACTTC	CASQRGSWETQYF
TRBJ2-4	-	TRBV5-1	many	TGCGCCAGCAGCACCGCAGTCGGGGTGAACATTCAGTACTTC	CASSTAVGVNIQYF
TRBJ2-1	-	TRBV2	many	TGTGCCAGCAGTGAAGCGCTCGCCCGGGGCCCAGCCAATGAGCAGTTCTTC	CASSEALARGPANEQFF
TRBJ1-1	-	TRBV20-1	many	TGCAGTGCTAGACTGCAGGGAGCTGAAGCTTTCTTT	CSARLQGAEAFF
TRBJ1-1	-	TRBV18	many	TGTGCCAGCTCACCAATGGTCTCCCCGAACACTGAAGCTTTCTTT	CASSPMVSPNTEAFF
TRBJ2-3	-	TRBV12-3/TRBV12-4	many	TGTGCCAGCAAAGGAGATACGCAGTATTTT	CASKGDTQYF
TRBJ2-1	TRBD2	TRBV20-1	many	TGCAGTGCCCTGACTAGCGGGGGGGCTGATGAGCAGTTCTTC	CSALTSGGADEQFF
TRBJ2-2	-	TRBV18	few	TGTGCCAGCTCACCAAGGTACAGGGAGGACACCGGGGAGCTGTTTTTT	CASSPRYREDTGELFF
TRBJ2-3	TRBD1	TRBV6-1	-	TGTGCCAGCAGTCCAAGGACAGGGGTTGCAGATACGCAGTATTTT	CASSPRTGVADTQYF
TRBJ2-7	TRBD1	TRBV2	many	TGTGCCAGCAGTGGGGACAGAAACGAGCAGTACTTC	CASSGDRNEQYF
TRBJ2-3	-	TRBV25-1	many	TGTGCCAGCAGTGAATATATGGATACGCAGTATTTT	CASSEYMDTQYF
TRBJ2-7	TRBD2	TRBV20-1	few	TGCAGTGCTAGAGATCTTGGGGGCCGGGGACTAGCGGGCTACGAGCAGTACTTC	CSARDLGGRGLAGYEQYF
TRBJ2-3	TRBD2	TRBV20-1	many	TGCAGTGCTAGCCTAGCGGGGGGCAGGGCAGATACGCAGTATTTT	CSASLAGGRADTQYF